A single sample is the source of the 21 T cell receptor beta chains below, sequenced in a study of human T cells and chemical hapten exposure (dated by TCRdb to the early 2020s). Library method: RACE. TCRdb names NextSeq 500 as the instrument used. The public reads were reprocessed in TCRdb via fastp at Q25 and MiXCR, keeping in-frame beta chains. Each record represents a unique CDR3 protein, reported with the most common genes and DNA among its rows. In this sample the table shows tens of thousands of distinct CDR3 sequences, around 10% of which occur a single time. Clones ranked in the top ten supply roughly 2.2% of the sample. The time point label, as the study defines it: patch test 2, 6 weeks after DPC sensitization. The sample's treatment or condition label is to be understood as: therapeutic diphenylcyclopropenone sensitization with weekly scalp DPC. The sample in question was whole blood, obtained in connection with sensitization to the hapten diphenylcyclopropenone (DPC). These receptors were obtained from a man aged 40-50 years with alopecia areata. Some clones in this sample may be carry-over from other donors' samples.

This clonotype was observed many times. V usage is TRBV4-2 and J usage is TRBJ1-1; the D is unclear. The CDR3 is 14 residues long. With 0 bases removed from V and 3 bases from J, the gap between germline ends came to 8 bases. CDR1 is LGHNA and CDR2 is YNFKEQ in the germline V gene. The CDR3 loop is CASSQEHSYTEAFF. CDR3 DNA: TGTGCCAGCAGCCAAGAGCACAGCTACACTGAAGCTTTCTTT.

The V and J genes are TRBV11-2 and TRBJ2-7; possibly TRBD2 for D (5 bases). V was shortened by 0 bases and J by 0 bases, with 15 bases between the two germline ends. Germline CDR1 SGHAT, CDR2 FQNNGV. The CDR3 length is 17 residues. CDR3 DNA sequence: TGTGCCAGCAGCTTAGACTCCGGGGTCCGAAGCTCCTACGAGCAGTACGTC. It is translated as CASSLDSGVRSSYEQYV.

This clonotype has a handful of counts. The chain links TRBV12-3 or TRBV12-4 to TRBJ2-3, with 7 bases lining up with TRBD1. The CDR3 covers 16 residues. After removal of 5 bases from V and 2 bases from J, the junction contained 10 bases not matched to a gene. The CDR3: CASSQQGTIFTDTQYF. The CDR3 region has the DNA TGTGCCAGCAGTCAACAGGGGACCATTTTCACAGATACGCAGTATTTT.

The gene calls are TRBV4-3 and TRBJ2-5; unclear D gene. Germline values: CDR1 LGHNA, CDR2 YSLEER. Trimming removed 0 bases from V and 8 bases from J, with 13 bases in between. The CDR3 contains 14 residues. The CDR3, as DNA: TGCGCCAGCAGCCAAGATGGGTCCCCCTCCACCCAGTACTTC. As protein: CASSQDGSPSTQYF.

This clonotype occurred many times. V is TRBV10-3 and J is TRBJ2-5; 7 nucleotides line up with TRBD1. From germline, CDR1 is ENHRY and CDR2 SYGVKD. V was pared by 6 bases and J by 3 bases, with 4 bases of the junction left unmatched. The CDR3 totals 13 residues. CDR3 loop: CAISLQGKETQYF. DNA for the CDR3: TGTGCCATCAGCTTACAGGGGAAAGAGACCCAGTACTTC.

The V and J genes are TRBV5-1 and TRBJ2-3; the D gene is possibly TRBD2 (6 bases). This CDR3 is built from 17 residues. V gave up 4 bases and J gave up 6 bases, with 24 bases separating them. From germline, CDR1 is SGHRS and CDR2 YFSETQ. The CDR3 sequence: CASSNGGGRVPHDTQYF. DNA of the CDR3: TGCGCCAGCAGCAACGGTGGAGGGCGGGTACCCCATGATACGCAGTATTTT.

The sample holds a few counts of this clonotype. DNA of the CDR3: TGTGCCAGCAATCCAGGCACTTCCTACGAGCAGTACTTC. It encodes CASNPGTSYEQYF. The chain employs TRBV9 and TRBJ2-7; D is uncertain. Germline V gives CDR1 SGDLS, CDR2 YYNGEE. Trimming shortened V by 6 bases and J by 1 base, and 11 bases separated the two germline ends. The CDR3 is made up of 13 amino acids.

The chain recombines TRBV11-3 with TRBJ2-4; TRBD2 might be the D (5 bases). Per the germline V gene, CDR1 is SGHNT and CDR2 is YENEEA. V was cut by 5 bases and J by 0 bases, with 14 bases left in between. This CDR3 is built from 16 residues. CDR3: CASSRSERAAKNIQYF. The CDR3 DNA follows: TGTGCCAGCAGCCGGTCAGAGAGGGCAGCCAAAAACATTCAGTACTTC.

The chain joins TRBV20-1 to TRBJ2-1; 9 bases agree with TRBD2. The J segment lost 0 bases and the V segment lost 4 bases, leaving 4 bases of the junction unmatched. The germline V gene encodes CDR1 DFQATT and CDR2 SNEGSKA (reference sequence). The CDR3 has 15 amino acids. The CDR3 bases are TGCAGTGCTACCTCAGCGGGAGGCTCCTACAATGAGCAGTTCTTC. It specifies CSATSAGGSYNEQFF.

This clonotype appeared a few times. The rearrangement joins TRBV20-1 to TRBJ2-1, with 10 bases identical to TRBD2. Germline lookup yields CDR1 DFQATT and CDR2 SNEGSKA (reference sequence). The CDR3 is 14 residues long. With V trimmed by 1 base and J by 9 bases, 6 bases remained unmatched. The CDR3 is CSARVVSGGREQFF. The CDR3 DNA reads as TGCAGTGCTAGAGTCGTTAGCGGGGGGCGTGAGCAGTTCTTC.

This chain connects TRBV20-1 to TRBJ1-6, with 7 nucleotides matching TRBD1. Germline CDR1 reads DFQATT; CDR2 reads SNEGSKA (reference sequence). CDR3 size: 13 residues. The V gene end was trimmed by 6 bases and the J gene end by 10 bases; junction bases not matched to a gene: 9. Here the CDR3 reads CSAPDRVGSPLHF. The CDR3 DNA sequence: TGCAGTGCACCCGACAGGGTTGGCTCACCCCTCCACTTT.

This sequence joins TRBV27 and TRBJ2-3; 12 bases match TRBD2. This CDR3 contains 19 residues. Germline V gene data show CDR1 as MNHEY and CDR2 as SMNVEV (reference sequence). V gave up 2 bases and J gave up 5 bases; unmatched junction bases: 14. CDR3 region: CASSLRHTTSGSWRDTQYF. CDR3 sequence (DNA): TGTGCCAGCAGTTTACGCCATACGACTAGCGGGAGTTGGAGAGATACGCAGTATTTT.

This clonotype was observed a handful of times. The chain combines TRBV3-1 with TRBJ1-4, with 9 bases matching TRBD1. Germline CDR1 LGHDT, CDR2 YNNKEL (reference sequence). The trim removed 2 bases at V and 8 bases at J, leaving 9 bases unmatched. This CDR3 has 16 residues. The CDR3 coding sequence is TGTGCCAGCAGCCAATTCTCTGGGACAGGGACCGAAAAACTGTTTTTT. Residues: CASSQFSGTGTEKLFF.

This clonotype showed up just a few times. This chain uses TRBV2 with TRBJ2-5; 7 bases align to TRBD1. The length of the CDR3 is 15 residues. V shed 5 bases and J 2 bases; nucleotides not matched to a gene: 8. Per the germline V gene, CDR1 is SNHLY and CDR2 is FYNNEI. This chain's CDR3 is CASSSKATGQETQYF. The CDR3 DNA is TGTGCCAGCAGTTCCAAAGCGACAGGGCAAGAGACCCAGTACTTC.

The chain joins TRBV18 to TRBJ1-2; 9 bases agree with TRBD1. This CDR3 is 16 amino acids long. V lost 5 bases, J lost 3 bases, and 10 bases stayed unmatched. Per germline, CDR1 KGHSH and CDR2 LQKENI. The CDR3 region is CASSTGGARGDYGYTF. CDR3 nucleotides: TGTGCCAGCTCAACAGGGGGCGCTAGAGGTGACTATGGCTACACCTTC. Supplemented by reference TRBV18 and TRBJ1-2, the full variable domain reads NAGVMQNPRHLVRRRGQEARLRCSPMKGHSHVYWYRQLPEEGLKFMVYLQKENIIDESGMPKERFSAEFPKEGPSILRIQQVVRGDSAAYFCASSTGGARGDYGYTFGSGTRLTVV.

This clonotype was detected many times. The chain joins TRBV6-2 or TRBV6-3 to TRBJ2-7, with 11 bases fitting TRBD2. The length of the CDR3 is 15 residues. The germline CDR1 and CDR2 sequences are MNHEY and SVGEGT. V lost 5 bases, J lost 0 bases, and 3 bases stayed unmatched. The CDR3 DNA reads TGTGCCAGCAGTCCACTAGCGGGAGTCTCCTACGAGCAGTACTTC. Its protein product is CASSPLAGVSYEQYF.

This clonotype is medium-sized in the sample. The gene calls are TRBV29-1 and TRBJ2-1; possibly TRBD1 or TRBD2 for D (5 bases each). V was shortened by 4 bases and J by 12 bases, with 19 bases between the two germline ends. This CDR3 has 13 residues. Germline lookup yields CDR1 SQVTM and CDR2 ANQGSEA. Here the CDR3 reads CSVVRDSKRGQFF. The DNA of the CDR3 is TGCAGCGTTGTTCGAGATTCCAAGAGGGGGCAGTTCTTC.

This clonotype was recorded a few times. The chain couples TRBV12-3 or TRBV12-4 to TRBJ2-5; the D is unclear. Deletions cut 2 bases from V and 6 bases from J, with 7 bases between. The CDR3 length is 12 residues. This CDR3 reads CASSLNIQTQYF. CDR3 bases: TGTGCCAGCAGTTTAAACATTCAGACCCAGTACTTC.

The chain couples TRBV10-3 to TRBJ2-1; TRBD1 matches 8 bases. Germline values: CDR1 ENHRY, CDR2 SYGVKD. The CDR3 covers 15 residues. Trimming removed 3 bases from V and 2 bases from J; junction bases left unmatched: 3. Here the CDR3 DNA reads TGTGCCATCAGTGATGAGGACAGGGCCTACAATGAGCAGTTCTTC. It is translated as CAISDEDRAYNEQFF.

This chain uses TRBV6-6 with TRBJ1-2; D might be TRBD1 (6 bases). The length of the CDR3 is 14 residues. Trimming shortened V by 2 bases and J by 4 bases, and 11 bases separated the two germline ends. Germline CDR1 is MNHNY and CDR2 is SVGAGI (reference sequence). The CDR3 DNA reads as TGTGCCAGCAGTTACGGGGGCAGGGCCTATGGCTACACCTTC. Its protein is CASSYGGRAYGYTF.

The rearrangement uses TRBV20-1 and TRBJ2-5; D might be TRBD2 (5 bases). V lost 5 bases and J lost 5, with 12 bases in between. The CDR3 covers 12 residues. Germline CDR1 and CDR2: DFQATT and SNEGSKA (reference sequence). The chain's CDR3 is CSAPARGETQYF. In DNA form, the CDR3 reads TGCAGTGCTCCGGCGAGAGGGGAGACCCAGTACTTC.